This T cell receptor beta chain was recorded in a study of identical twins (dated by TCRdb to the mid-2010s). With respect to the entire study: To test whether fetal clonotypes persist, the study used deep sequencing on TCR alpha and beta repertoires from monozygotic twins, unrelated adults of various ages, and cord blood. To rule out contamination, replicate twin experiments were performed at different times with different library preparation protocols. Beyond this particular receptor, the publication reports: Invariant T cells such as MAIT and iNKT could partly confound zero-insertion analyses, although diverse VJ usage argued against such confounding for most clonotypes. Because the same donors could not be followed over many years, the conclusions relied on cross-sectional statistical analysis. The excess sharing between twins in beta out-of-frame sequences was weaker because fewer shared sequences reduced the signal-to-noise ratio. Abundant cord blood beta clonotypes had fewer insertions, young adult naive repertoires showed a similar but weaker trend, and memory repertoires showed no such trend. Out-of-frame TCR alpha sequences shared between twins showed an excess of low generation-probability sequences compared with coincidental sharing between unrelated individuals. In monozygotic twins, out-of-frame TCR alpha sharing was systematically underestimated by recombination models, although the models agreed with sharing between unrelated individuals.

Details on this clonotype: Its binding antigen is unknown. No quality values exist for individual bases; no much larger clone is one base distant.

The library was obtained by 5' RACE. Sequencing was carried out with an Illumina HiSeq 2000. Template switching added a universal primer binding site, and the final cDNA carried a unique molecular identifier that allowed TCR cDNA molecules to be counted accurately. First-strand cDNA for TCR alpha and beta chains was synthesized from specific primers in the conserved constant-segment region. To control for contamination, every cDNA library was double barcoded, receiving both a SMART-Mk sample barcode and Illumina barcodes. TruSeq adapter sequences along with Illumina sample barcodes were introduced in two successive PCR steps. Sequencing of the TCR alpha and beta cDNA libraries was done on the Illumina HiSeq platform using custom primers. The source study handled its data this way. MiGEC processed the raw reads to extract unique molecular identifiers, while MiXCR was used to determine the CDR3 positions. Recombination models were inferred per individual with the repgenHMM and IGoR tools using an EM algorithm. Shared clonotypes were analyzed with the tcR package in R, and sharing was normalized by the product of cloneset sizes. To study raw recombination free of thymic and clonal selection effects, out-of-frame nonproductive sequences were analyzed. The public sequencing data were trimmed at Q25 with fastp and processed into clonotypes with MiXCR by TCRdb, which kept only in-frame beta chains. Rows are combined by CDR3 protein, so each entry shows the most common genes and DNA. TCRdb, rather than the study authors, made the V and J calls. The sample records 500,000 or so distinct CDR3 sequences, about 14% of which are singletons. Of the sample, roughly 0.5% is held by the ten largest clones.

All donors were healthy Caucasians. Three pairs of female monozygotic twins, all aged 18 to 29 years, were included in the twin cohort. Positive isolation kits from Invitrogen were used to isolate CD4+ and CD8+ T cell populations. The germline V gene (reference sequence) supplies CDR1 SGHAT and CDR2 FQDESV. Taken from cysteine to phenylalanine, the CDR3 has 21 residues. This entry keeps only the CDR3 DNA: 63 bases, framed from base 1. Trimming removed 6 bases from V and 5 bases from J, leaving 35 bases between the germline ends. These data were also filed under a second study, of yellow fever vaccine responses in identical twins. As the second study states: The T cell response to vaccination in identical twins was reported by the authors to appear partly convergent and partly personalized. Focusing on identical twins, the study followed the T cell clones that responded to the vaccine, and did so with precision.

Here the chain combines TRBV11-1 and TRBJ2-1; a weak D assignment points to TRBD2 (7 bases agree). The sequenced sample was CD4+ T cells sorted from blood. The receptor was isolated from a woman younger than 35 in good health. The CDR3 here reads CASRPPKNTRGPLKTDNEQFF. The bases are TGTGCCAGCAGACCACCGAAAAATACGCGGGGGCCCCTGAAGACTGACAATGAGCAGTTCTTC.